A single sample is the source of the 9 T cell receptor beta chains below, sequenced in a study of cytomegalovirus exposure and HLA in healthy donors. Clones were sequenced by immunoSEQ multiplex PCR, and TCRdb holds only the in-frame ones, with some missing. Here the sample spans about 360,000 clones, 86% being singletons. Specimen: PBMCs. Receptors originate from a woman aged 18-29 years in good health and CMV-seronegative.

In nucleotides, the CDR3 is TGTGCCAGCAGCTTAGGACGCAGGGAAGCTTTCTTT. This gives the protein CASSLGRREAFF. The rearrangement uses TRBV11-3 and TRBJ1-1; no clear D gene. The CDR3 has 12 residues. Germline V gene data show CDR1 as SGHNT and CDR2 as YENEEA. The ends were cut back, 1 base at V and 8 bases at J, with 8 bases in the middle.

This clone was seen only a few times. The V call is TRBV2, the J call TRBJ1-2; no clear D. This CDR3 is built from 13 residues. V lost 4 bases, J lost 8 bases, and 14 bases lay in between. Germline assignment: CDR1 SNHLY and CDR2 FYNNEI. DNA of the CDR3: TGTGCCAGCAGTGTGAGAAACCCCCACGGCTACACCTTC. It encodes CASSVRNPHGYTF.

The V call is TRBV19, the J call TRBJ2-7, with TRBD2 as a possible D gene (6 bases). This CDR3 comprises 16 residues. CDR1 and CDR2 (germline): LNHDA, SQIVND (reference sequence). The germline V and J ends were trimmed by 3 bases and 2 bases, with 17 bases remaining between them. The CDR3 sequence: CASSITSLRAPYEQYF. CDR3 bases: TGTGCCAGTAGTATTACTAGCTTACGAGCCCCCTACGAGCAGTACTTC.

This clone came up once. The chain has TRBV30 and TRBJ2-5, with 12 bases lining up with TRBD1. The CDR3 totals 13 residues. CDR1 is GTSNPN and CDR2 is SVGIG in the germline V gene (reference sequence). The CDR3 sequence is CASGTGGRETQYF. The CDR3 DNA reads as TGTGCTTCCGGGACAGGGGGCAGAGAGACCCAGTACTTC.

The chain has TRBV14 and TRBJ2-3; 8 nucleotides line up with TRBD2. The trim removed 0 bases at V and 2 bases at J, leaving 10 bases unmatched. CDR1 and CDR2 from the germline V gene are SGHDN and FVKESK. This CDR3 comprises 18 residues. The CDR3 bases are TGTGCCAGCAGCCAAGATAGTGGACTAGCCTATAACACAGATACGCAGTATTTT. Its translation is CASSQDSGLAYNTDTQYF. Filled out from reference TRBV14 and TRBJ2-3, the complete variable domain reads EAGVTQFPSHSVIEKGQTVTLRCDPISGHDNLYWYRRVMGKEIKFLLHFVKESKQDESGMPNNRFLAERTGGTYSTLKVQPAELEDSGVYFCASSQDSGLAYNTDTQYFGPGTRLTVL.

This chain joins TRBV23-1 and TRBJ2-3, with a weak D call TRBD1 (6 bases). Being an ORF, TRBV23-1 has a function that is uncertain. Trimming stripped 1 base from V and 2 bases from J, with 22 bases between. The CDR3 loop spans 19 amino acids. The CDR3 bases are TGCGCCAGCAGTCAATTGCACAGGGTCGAATATCGCCTCACAGATACGCAGTATTTT. This sequence encodes CASSQLHRVEYRLTDTQYF.

This clone was counted between two and nine times. The chain links TRBV2 to TRBJ2-7; D not certain. CDR3 length equals 12 residues. Deletions cut 7 bases from V and 9 bases from J, with 16 bases between. CDR1 is SNHLY, CDR2 FYNNEI, per germline. The CDR3 nucleotides read TGTGCCAGCAACCTCGGGTCCCCCGTGCAGTACTTC. Encoded protein: CASNLGSPVQYF.

This sequence joins TRBV10-3 and TRBJ2-1; possible D gene TRBD1, 5 bases. The CDR3 spans 13 residues. Germline V gene data show CDR1 as ENHRY and CDR2 as SYGVKD. V was clipped by 7 bases and J by 2 bases, with 9 bases between them. In DNA, the CDR3 is TGTGCCATCACACAGGAAACCTACAATGAGCAGTTCTTC. Residues: CAITQETYNEQFF.

The V call is TRBV18, the J call TRBJ1-1, with D unclear. CDR3 length: 17 residues. Germline CDR1 is KGHSH and CDR2 is LQKENI. Trimming left V 2 bases short and J 1 base short, with 17 bases between. The CDR3 DNA follows: TGTGCCAGCTCACCAATCCCTCCGGGAAGAGGGAACACTGAAGCTTTCTTT. It specifies CASSPIPPGRGNTEAFF.